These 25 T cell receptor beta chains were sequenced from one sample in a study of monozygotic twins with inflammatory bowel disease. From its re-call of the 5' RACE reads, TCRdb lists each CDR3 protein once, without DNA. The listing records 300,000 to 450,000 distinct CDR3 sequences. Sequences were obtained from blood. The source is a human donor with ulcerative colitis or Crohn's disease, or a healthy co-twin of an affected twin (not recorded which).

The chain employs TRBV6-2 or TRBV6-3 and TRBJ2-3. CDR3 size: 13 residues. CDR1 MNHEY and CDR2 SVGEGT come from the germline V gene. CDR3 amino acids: CASSSGYPDTQYF.

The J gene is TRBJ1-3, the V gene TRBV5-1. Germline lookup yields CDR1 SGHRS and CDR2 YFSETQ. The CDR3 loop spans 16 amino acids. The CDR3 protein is CASSLSAQASGNTIYF.

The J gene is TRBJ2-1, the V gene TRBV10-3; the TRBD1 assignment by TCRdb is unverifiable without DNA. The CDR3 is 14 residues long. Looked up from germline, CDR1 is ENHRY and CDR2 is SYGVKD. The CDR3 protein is CAISESGQGDEQFF.

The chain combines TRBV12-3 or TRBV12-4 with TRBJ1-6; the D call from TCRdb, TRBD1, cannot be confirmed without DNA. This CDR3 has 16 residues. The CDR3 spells CASRFGGYLDNSPLHF.

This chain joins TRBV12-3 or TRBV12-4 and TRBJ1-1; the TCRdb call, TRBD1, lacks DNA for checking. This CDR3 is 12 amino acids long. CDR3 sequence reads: CASSSRDRGAFF.

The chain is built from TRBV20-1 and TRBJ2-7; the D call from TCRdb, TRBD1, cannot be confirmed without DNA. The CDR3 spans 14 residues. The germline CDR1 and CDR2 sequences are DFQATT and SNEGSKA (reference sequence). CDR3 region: CSVTTGDQYYEQYF.

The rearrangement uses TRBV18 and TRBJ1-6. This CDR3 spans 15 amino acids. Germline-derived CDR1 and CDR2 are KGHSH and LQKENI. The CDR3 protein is CASSLQSSYNSPLHF.

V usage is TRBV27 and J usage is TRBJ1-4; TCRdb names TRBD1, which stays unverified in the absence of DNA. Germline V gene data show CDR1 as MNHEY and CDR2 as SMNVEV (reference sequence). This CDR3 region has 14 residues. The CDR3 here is CASSLWASHEKLFF.

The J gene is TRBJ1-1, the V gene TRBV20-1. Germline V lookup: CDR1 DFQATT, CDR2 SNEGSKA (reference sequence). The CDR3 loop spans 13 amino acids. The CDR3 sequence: CSARDELNTEAFF.

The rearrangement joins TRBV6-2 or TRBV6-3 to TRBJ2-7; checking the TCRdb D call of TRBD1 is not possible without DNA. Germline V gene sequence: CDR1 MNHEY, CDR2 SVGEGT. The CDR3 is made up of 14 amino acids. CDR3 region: CASSFRVRSYEQYF.

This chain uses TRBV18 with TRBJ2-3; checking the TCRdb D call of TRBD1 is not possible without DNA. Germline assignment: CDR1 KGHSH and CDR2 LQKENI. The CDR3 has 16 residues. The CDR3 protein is CASSHSRGTAADTQYF. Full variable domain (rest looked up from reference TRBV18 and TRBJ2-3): NAGVMQNPRHLVRRRGQEARLRCSPMKGHSHVYWYRQLPEEGLKFMVYLQKENIIDESGMPKERFSAEFPKEGPSILRIQQVVRGDSAAYFCASSHSRGTAADTQYFGPGTRLTVL.

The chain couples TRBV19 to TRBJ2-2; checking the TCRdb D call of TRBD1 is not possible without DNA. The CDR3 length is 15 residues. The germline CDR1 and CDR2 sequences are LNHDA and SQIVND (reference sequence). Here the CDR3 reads CASSSIGGRVGELFF.

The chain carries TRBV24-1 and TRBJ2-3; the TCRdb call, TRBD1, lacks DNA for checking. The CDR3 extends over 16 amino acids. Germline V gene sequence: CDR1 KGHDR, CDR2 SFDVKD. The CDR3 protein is CATSEWDREDTDTQYF.

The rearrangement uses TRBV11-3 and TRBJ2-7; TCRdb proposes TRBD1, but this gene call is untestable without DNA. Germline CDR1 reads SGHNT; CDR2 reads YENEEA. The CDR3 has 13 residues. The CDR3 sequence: CASSRGRNYEQYF.

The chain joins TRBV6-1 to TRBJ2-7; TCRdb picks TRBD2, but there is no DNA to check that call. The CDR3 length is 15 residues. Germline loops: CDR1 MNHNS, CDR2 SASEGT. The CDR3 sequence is CASSPPSSGGYEQYF.

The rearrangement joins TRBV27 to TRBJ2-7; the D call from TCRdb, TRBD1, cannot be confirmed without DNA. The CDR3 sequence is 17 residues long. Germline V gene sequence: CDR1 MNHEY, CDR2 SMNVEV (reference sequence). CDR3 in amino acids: CASSLGQGASNSYEQYF.

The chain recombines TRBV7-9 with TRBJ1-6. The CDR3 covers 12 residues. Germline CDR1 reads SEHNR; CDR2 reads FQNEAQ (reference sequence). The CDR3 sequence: CASSRRDSPLHF.

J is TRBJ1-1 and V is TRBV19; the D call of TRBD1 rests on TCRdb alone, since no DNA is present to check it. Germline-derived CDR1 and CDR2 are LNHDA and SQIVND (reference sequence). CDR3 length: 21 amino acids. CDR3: CASSIDLSGAKTFPLNTEAFF.

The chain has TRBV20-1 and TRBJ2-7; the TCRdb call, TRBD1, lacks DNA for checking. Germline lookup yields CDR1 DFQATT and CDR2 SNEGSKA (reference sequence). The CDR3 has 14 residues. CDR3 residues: CSATTGTGAYEQYF.

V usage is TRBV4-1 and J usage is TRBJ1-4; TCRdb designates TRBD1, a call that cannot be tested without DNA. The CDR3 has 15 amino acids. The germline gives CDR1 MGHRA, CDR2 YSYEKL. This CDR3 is CASSQEGQPDEKLFF.

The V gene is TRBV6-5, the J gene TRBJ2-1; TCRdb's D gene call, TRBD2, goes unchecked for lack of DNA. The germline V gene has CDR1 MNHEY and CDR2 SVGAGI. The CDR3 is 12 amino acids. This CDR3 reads CASSSTSDESVF.

CDR3: CASNYGTPGNTIYF. The rearrangement joins TRBV6-5 to TRBJ1-3; without DNA, the TCRdb call of TRBD1 cannot be checked. CDR1 and CDR2 from the germline V gene are MNHEY and SVGAGI. This CDR3 contains 14 residues.

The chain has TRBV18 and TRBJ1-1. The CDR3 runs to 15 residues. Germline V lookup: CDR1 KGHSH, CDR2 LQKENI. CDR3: CASSPPGGPNTEAFF.

The CDR3 protein is CASSYLPGTGDLAKNIQYF. The chain recombines TRBV6-2 or TRBV6-3 with TRBJ2-4; TCRdb's D call, TRBD1, is unchecked because there is no DNA. The germline V gene has CDR1 MNHEY and CDR2 SVGEGT. This CDR3 contains 19 residues.

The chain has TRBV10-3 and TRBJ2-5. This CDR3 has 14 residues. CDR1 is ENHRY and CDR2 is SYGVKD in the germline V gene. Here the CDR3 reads CAISEGTQQETQYF.